The present T cell receptor beta chain was sequenced within a study of control samples from healthy donors and cancer patients. The protocol was immunoSEQ multiplex PCR, while the TCRdb copy is restricted to in-frame clones and leaves out a portion. The sample has under 100,000 clones, more than 85% seen once. CDR1 LNHNV and CDR2 YYDKDF come from the germline V gene (reference sequence). The V and J ends lost 3 bases and 4 bases, in that order; junction bases with no gene match: 2. This CDR3 is 14 amino acids long. Material for sequencing was blood. The sequence was collected from a woman aged 25 to 39 in good health. V gene TRBV15 combines with J gene TRBJ2-1; TRBD1 agrees at 8 bases. The DNA for the CDR3 is TGTGCCACCAGCAGGCGGGACAGGTACAATGAGCAGTTCTTC. Amino acids: CATSRRDRYNEQFF.